This T cell receptor (beta chain) was captured in a study of blood T cell repertoires in COVID-19. Study summary: T cells, B-cell-depleted T cells, or PBMCs provided the cDNA or gDNA that served as material.

Produced via immunoSEQ multiplex PCR; TCRdb's table is partial and in-frame only. The table lists approximately 300,000 clones, about nine tenths of them singletons. CDR3 length: 13 residues. Germline loops: CDR1 LNHDA, CDR2 SQIVND (reference sequence). Trimming pared 5 bases from V and 4 bases from J, leaving 11 bases between. The chain couples TRBV19 to TRBJ1-2, with D possibly TRBD1 on 5 matching bases. The TCR was taken from a woman aged 25 to 45 with COVID-19, enrolled during active disease. What was sequenced was peripheral blood. CDR3 protein: CASSQPGIYGYTF. CDR3 sequence (DNA): TGTGCCAGTAGTCAACCAGGGATCTATGGCTACACCTTC.